The present T cell receptor beta chain was sequenced within a study of tumor-infiltrating lymphocytes in primary liver carcinoma. Overall study context: Samples returned roughly 3.5 to 7.13 million productive TCRbeta reads, a yield that was similar across tissue types.

Regarding the study as a whole: Reduced overlap was seen in tumor-adjacent and tumor-blood pairs versus tumor region pairs.

Unsorted whole blood yielded the blood RNA, and germline DNA was also extracted. The patients carried chronic HBV infection and had received no treatment. The collection of approximately 4.1 milliliters of peripheral blood preceded surgery. This CDR3 region has 16 residues. The V gene end was trimmed by 3 bases and the J gene end by 2 bases; junction bases not matched to a gene: 8. Germline V gene data show CDR1 as SEHNR and CDR2 as FQNEAQ (reference sequence). Remarks on this clonotype: The antigen is not known.

From around 520 ng of total RNA, TCR beta-specific cDNA was reverse-transcribed using a constant-region primer. Generation of the TCR beta libraries relied on three nested multiplex PCR rounds using slightly modified ARM-PCR. TRBV1-TRBV30 forward primers paired with a C-beta reverse primer drove the first two PCR rounds, approximately 11 cycles each. TCRdb re-called the multiplex PCR reads with MiXCR, one entry per CDR3 protein. The table lists 330,000 or so distinct CDR3 sequences, 65% of them singletons. The clonotype originates from a man aged 35-49 years with primary liver carcinoma and hepatitis B virus infection. This chain links TRBV7-9 with TRBJ2-3, with 7 bases lining up with TRBD1. Input material: peripheral blood. CDR3 in DNA: TGTGCCAGCAGCTTGTTCCGGGACAGACCCACAGATACGCAGTATTTT. As protein: CASSLFRDRPTDTQYF.